These 20 T cell receptor beta chains were sequenced from one sample in a study of technical replicates of blood from several donors (TCRdb year 2017). Library method: the immunoSEQ multiplex PCR assay. In its TCRdb copy, this immuneACCESS table keeps in-frame sequences only and misses some clones. Where compared with another copy, unresolved V genes explain less than half of these, and the others have no known cause. The sample yields around 80,000 clones; around 96% were counted once. The leading ten clones occupy around 0.31% of the sample. Sequenced: T cells isolated from PBMCs. Receptor source: a human donor in good health.

The chain employs TRBV7-9 and TRBJ2-3, with D perhaps TRBD2 (5 bases). Germline CDR1 is SEHNR and CDR2 is FQNEAQ (reference sequence). CDR3 length: 15 residues. V was pared by 2 bases and J by 4 bases, with 13 bases between. The CDR3 reads CASSLNDGIADTQYF. CDR3 sequence (DNA): TGTGCCAGCAGCTTAAATGACGGGATTGCAGATACGCAGTATTTT.

This chain links TRBV21-1 with TRBJ1-5. TRBV21-1 is termed a pseudogene. The CDR3 runs 16 residues. The CDR3 loop is CARRGWGPRGNQPQHF. The CDR3 nucleotides are TGTGCCAGGCGGGGATGGGGACCCAGGGGCAATCAGCCCCAGCATTTT.

The V and J genes are TRBV28 and TRBJ1-2, with 8 bases fitting TRBD1. V shed 4 bases and J 9 bases; nucleotides not matched to a gene: 13. CDR1 MDHEN and CDR2 SYDVKM come from the germline V gene. This CDR3 region has 15 residues. The CDR3 reads CASSSNRGDRGCYTF. CDR3 bases: TGTGCCAGCAGTTCGAATAGGGGAGACAGGGGCTGCTACACCTTC.

The V and J genes are TRBV18 and TRBJ2-1; 8 positions match TRBD2. CDR3 length: 15 amino acids. With V trimmed by 4 bases and J by 6 bases, 8 bases remained unmatched. Germline loops: CDR1 KGHSH, CDR2 LQKENI. The CDR3: CASSHPAGDINEQFF. The CDR3 nucleotides are TGTGCCAGCTCACATCCAGCGGGAGATATCAATGAGCAGTTCTTC.

This clone occurred once. This chain connects TRBV30 to TRBJ2-7, with 9 nucleotides matching TRBD1. The CDR3 runs 13 residues. V dropped 4 bases and J dropped 7; count of bases not matched to a gene: 8. Germline lookup yields CDR1 GTSNPN and CDR2 SVGIG (reference sequence). CDR3 region: CAWNNRGLKEQYF. The DNA for the CDR3 is TGTGCCTGGAATAACAGGGGGCTGAAAGAGCAGTACTTC.

This clone is a singleton in its sample. This sequence joins TRBV4-3 and TRBJ2-4, with 7 bases matching TRBD1. There are 16 residues in the CDR3. CDR1 and CDR2 from the germline V gene are LGHNA and YSLEER. Germline trimming cut 0 bases from V and 10 bases from J; bases unmatched to any gene: 12. CDR3 loop: CASSQDLTGHFQIQYF. For the CDR3, the DNA is TGCGCCAGCAGCCAAGATTTGACAGGGCATTTTCAGATTCAGTACTTC.

The chain recombines TRBV10-3 with TRBJ2-2; 7 bases align to TRBD1. This CDR3 is built from 16 residues. Germline lookup yields CDR1 ENHRY and CDR2 SYGVKD. V lost 5 bases and J lost 3; bases outside the gene matches: 9. The CDR3 region has the DNA TGTGCCATCAGTTCAAAGGGGGCGCCGGACACCGGGGAGCTGTTTTTT. Translation gives CAISSKGAPDTGELFF.

The gene calls are TRBV4-1 and TRBJ1-5; tentatively, D is TRBD1 (6 bases). V lost 0 bases, J lost 7 bases, and 13 bases lay in between. Germline-derived CDR1 and CDR2 are MGHRA and YSYEKL. This CDR3 has 15 amino acids. CDR3 amino acids: CASSQELQGQQPQHF. In DNA, the CDR3 is TGCGCCAGCAGCCAAGAATTACAGGGCCAACAGCCCCAGCATTTT.

The chain combines TRBV18 with TRBJ2-2; possibly TRBD1 for D (6 bases). CDR3 length: 14 amino acids. V lost 1 base and J lost 4, with 7 bases in between. CDR1 is KGHSH, CDR2 LQKENI, per germline. CDR3: CASSPLDSTGELFF. The CDR3 nucleotides are TGTGCCAGCTCACCACTGGACAGCACCGGGGAGCTGTTTTTT.

V is TRBV7-9 and J is TRBJ2-3; tentative D call: TRBD2 (5 bases). Germline CDR1 and CDR2: SEHNR and FQNEAQ (reference sequence). The CDR3 runs 15 residues. The V end was cut by 8 bases, the J end by 2 bases, with 17 bases between. The DNA of the CDR3 is TGTGCCAGCGGCGAAGCGAGGGAGATCACAGATACGCAGTATTTT. Translating it yields CASGEAREITDTQYF.

The rearrangement links TRBV19 to TRBJ2-5; 8 bases are shared with TRBD1. The V segment lost 5 bases and the J segment 3 bases; nucleotides outside the gene matches: 5. The CDR3 consists of 14 residues. The V gene's germline CDR1 is LNHDA and CDR2 SQIVND (reference sequence). The CDR3 nucleotides are TGTGCCAGTAGTCTGGACAGGGAAAAAGAGACCCAGTACTTC. Translated, it gives CASSLDREKETQYF.

The J gene is TRBJ2-1, the V gene TRBV19, with 9 bases that match TRBD1. CDR1 LNHDA and CDR2 SQIVND come from the germline V gene (reference sequence). V shed 10 bases, J shed 10 bases, and the junction held 11 bases outside the gene matches. There are 13 residues in the CDR3. The CDR3 sequence: CATSRDRVEEQFF. The CDR3 DNA is TGTGCCACTAGCCGGGACAGGGTAGAAGAGCAGTTCTTC.

This rearrangement joins TRBV5-1 to TRBJ1-1; 7 nucleotides line up with TRBD1. The CDR3 has 14 residues. From germline, CDR1 is SGHRS and CDR2 YFSETQ. The V gene end was trimmed by 0 bases and the J gene end by 3 bases; junction bases not matched to a gene: 2. CDR3 in DNA: TGCGCCAGCAGCTTGGAGGGGGCCTACACTGAAGCTTTCTTT. Protein: CASSLEGAYTEAFF.

J is TRBJ2-7 and V is TRBV13, with a weak D call TRBD1 (5 bases). Germline V gene sequence: CDR1 PRHDT, CDR2 FYEKMQ (reference sequence). V was trimmed by 0 bases and J by 1 base, leaving 19 bases between them. This CDR3 comprises 18 residues. The CDR3 DNA sequence: TGTGCCAGCAGCTTAGGGAACTGGGGCCGTCAAGCTTCCTACGAGCAGTACTTC. It specifies CASSLGNWGRQASYEQYF.

This clone was seen a single time. The chain has TRBV9 and TRBJ1-2; 7 positions agree with TRBD1. The trim removed 3 bases at V and 3 bases at J, leaving 8 bases unmatched. The germline V gene has CDR1 SGDLS and CDR2 YYNGEE. The CDR3 extends over 15 amino acids. The DNA of the CDR3 is TGTGCCAGCAGCGGGGGACAGATTCTTGACTATGGCTACACCTTC. Translation gives CASSGGQILDYGYTF.

The chain combines TRBV28 with TRBJ1-5; TRBD1 might be the D (6 bases). The CDR3 length is 16 residues. The V end was cut by 1 base, the J end by 5 bases, with 15 bases between. Germline assignment: CDR1 MDHEN and CDR2 SYDVKM. CDR3 DNA: TGTGCCAGCAGTTTATACGGCAGGGGAAGGCATCAGCCCCAGCATTTT. This gives the protein CASSLYGRGRHQPQHF.

The chain carries TRBV28 and TRBJ2-7; 12 bases are a match to TRBD1. V gave up 5 bases and J gave up 6 bases; unmatched junction bases: 8. The germline CDR1 and CDR2 sequences are MDHEN and SYDVKM. CDR3 length equals 15 residues. CDR3: CASSASGTGGIEQYF. The CDR3 DNA is TGTGCCAGCAGTGCCTCCGGGACAGGGGGCATCGAGCAGTACTTC.

The rearrangement uses TRBV30 and TRBJ2-3, with 9 bases that match TRBD2. Germline V gene lookup returns CDR1 GTSNPN and CDR2 SVGIG (reference sequence). Unmatched junction bases numbered 2, after V lost 4 bases and J lost 0 bases. The CDR3 covers 14 residues. Written as DNA, the CDR3 is TGTGCCTGGAACCTAGCGGGAAGCACAGATACGCAGTATTTT. It specifies CAWNLAGSTDTQYF.

CDR3 coding DNA: TGTGCCAGCAGCCGGGACAGGGGTACCTACGAGCAGTACTTC. Translation gives CASSRDRGTYEQYF. This chain joins TRBV2 and TRBJ2-7; 10 bases fit TRBD1. The CDR3 contains 14 residues. Germline loops: CDR1 SNHLY, CDR2 FYNNEI. J gave up 2 bases and V 6 bases, and 4 bases lay outside the gene matches.

This clone has just one count. V is TRBV9 and J is TRBJ1-3, with 10 bases that match TRBD1. CDR3 length: 15 amino acids. Germline CDR1 and CDR2: SGDLS and YYNGEE. V dropped 4 bases and J dropped 3; count of bases not matched to a gene: 4. DNA for the CDR3: TGTGCCAGCAGCCGGGACAGGGGAAATGGAAACACCATATATTTT. Residues: CASSRDRGNGNTIYF.